Presented here are 23 T cell receptor beta chains from one specimen sequenced in a study of cytomegalovirus exposure and HLA in healthy donors. The PCR had 60 Vbeta and 13 Jbeta primers. Assay used: immunoSEQ multiplex PCR; TCRdb lists only in-frame clones, some missing. The profile shows 210,000 or so clones, around 80% of them singletons. Material: PBMCs. The receptors derive from a boy aged 2 to 9 in good health and CMV-seronegative.

This rearrangement joins TRBV29-1 to TRBJ1-1; weak D call: TRBD1 (5 bases). Germline CDR1 is SQVTM and CDR2 is ANQGSEA. V gave up 4 bases and J gave up 3 bases, with 18 bases separating them. The length of the CDR3 is 15 residues. The CDR3 bases are TGCAGCGTTGGGTCCCTTTTACGGGGGGACACTGAAGCTTTCTTT. It codes for CSVGSLLRGDTEAFF. Based on the CDR3 plus reference TRBV29-1 and TRBJ1-1, the full variable domain is SAVISQKPSRDICQRGTSLTIQCQVDSQVTMMFWYRQQPGQSLTLIATANQGSEATYESGFVIDKFPISRPNLTFSTLTVSNMSPEDSSIYLCSVGSLLRGDTEAFFGQGTRLTVV.

V and J are TRBV15 and TRBJ2-5; 9 bases line up with TRBD2. The closer fit of TRBJ2-7 to the DNA end suggests the J call may be wrong. CDR3 size: 18 residues. The germline CDR1 and CDR2 sequences are LNHNV and YYDKDF (reference sequence). The CDR3 loop reads CATSREGRAGGSPYEQYF. The DNA of the CDR3 is TGTGCCACCAGCAGAGAAGGAAGAGCGGGGGGCTCCCCCTACGAGCAGTACTTC.

The V and J genes are TRBV25-1 and TRBJ1-1; TRBD1 matches 7 bases. The germline gives CDR1 MGHDK, CDR2 SYGVNS. The junction had 3 bases not matched to a gene; V was cut back by 1 base and J by 7 bases. This CDR3 is built from 13 residues. The CDR3 reads CASSESAGGEAFF. CDR3 DNA: TGTGCCAGCAGTGAATCGGCAGGGGGTGAAGCTTTCTTT.

The genes are TRBV4-1 and TRBJ2-5; 10 bases are a match to TRBD2. CDR1 is MGHRA, CDR2 YSYEKL, per germline. J gave up 2 bases and V 1 base, and 13 bases lay outside the gene matches. The CDR3 contains 19 residues. CDR3 bases: TGCGCCAGCAGCCAAGGAGGGGGTAGGCCTAGCGGGAGACAAGAGACCCAGTACTTC. Translation: CASSQGGGRPSGRQETQYF.

The chain carries TRBV7-2 and TRBJ2-5; TRBD2 matches at 8 bases. There are 21 residues in the CDR3. Looked up from germline, CDR1 is SGHTA and CDR2 is FQGNSA. V was pared by 0 bases and J by 5 bases, with 23 bases of the junction left unmatched. CDR3 amino acids: CASSLANPSGLVSFARETQYF. Written as DNA, the CDR3 is TGTGCCAGCAGCTTAGCGAATCCCTCGGGACTAGTTTCTTTTGCGCGGGAGACCCAGTACTTC. Looking up the rest from reference TRBV7-2 and TRBJ2-5 gives the full variable domain: GAGVSQSPSNKVTEKGKDVELRCDPISGHTALYWYRQSLGQGLEFLIYFQGNSAPDKSGLPSDRFSAERTGGSVSTLTIQRTQQEDSAVYLCASSLANPSGLVSFARETQYFGPGTRLLVL.

The chain couples TRBV28 to TRBJ1-1; a possible D gene is TRBD1 (5 bases). The CDR3 runs 14 residues. CDR1 and CDR2 from the germline V gene are MDHEN and SYDVKM. The V and J ends lost 5 bases and 7 bases respectively, with 17 bases between them. This CDR3 is CASSPFREPSEAFF. CDR3 in DNA: TGTGCCAGCAGTCCCTTCAGGGAACCTAGTGAAGCTTTCTTT.

The chain employs TRBV29-1 and TRBJ2-7; TRBD1 matches at 9 bases. CDR1 and CDR2 from the germline V gene are SQVTM and ANQGSEA. The CDR3 consists of 13 residues. After removal of 5 bases from V and 3 bases from J, the junction contained 5 bases not matched to a gene. CDR3 residues: CSVWTGEGYEQYF. CDR3 bases: TGCAGCGTTTGGACAGGGGAGGGCTACGAGCAGTACTTC.

This sequence joins TRBV5-1 and TRBJ1-2; TRBD1 might be the D (6 bases). The ends were cut back, 4 bases at V and 6 bases at J, with 13 bases in the middle. CDR1 and CDR2 from the germline V gene are SGHRS and YFSETQ. The CDR3 length is 13 residues. In DNA, the CDR3 is TGCGCCAGCAGCACACACGAGGGGGATGGCTACACCTTC. Protein: CASSTHEGDGYTF. Together with reference TRBV5-1 and TRBJ1-2, the CDR3 gives the full variable domain: KAGVTQTPRYLIKTRGQQVTLSCSPISGHRSVSWYQQTPGQGLQFLFEYFSETQRNKGNFPGRFSGRQFSNSRSEMNVSTLELGDSALYLCASSTHEGDGYTFGSGTRLTVV.

The CDR3 sequence is CASSFGGGQPQHF. CDR3 in DNA: TGCGCCAGCAGCTTCGGGGGAGGCCAGCCCCAGCATTTT. The chain is built from TRBV5-1 and TRBJ1-5; perhaps TRBD1 as D (5 bases). CDR3 size: 13 residues. Germline V CDR1 and CDR2: SGHRS, YFSETQ. With 2 bases removed from V and 7 bases from J, the gap between germline ends came to 10 bases.

The rearrangement uses TRBV2 and TRBJ1-3; no clear D. This CDR3 comprises 14 residues. V dropped 4 bases and J dropped 4 bases, with 11 bases sitting between them. Germline V CDR1 and CDR2: SNHLY, FYNNEI. CDR3 loop: CASSADPGGNTIYF. The CDR3, as DNA: TGTGCCAGCAGTGCCGACCCGGGAGGAAACACCATATATTTT.

V is TRBV19 and J is TRBJ2-3; 7 bases are a match to TRBD2. Germline assignment: CDR1 LNHDA and CDR2 SQIVND (reference sequence). The V segment lost 5 bases and the J segment 1 base; nucleotides outside the gene matches: 9. CDR3 length equals 16 residues. This CDR3 is CASSRLTSFGTDTQYF. CDR3 nucleotides: TGTGCCAGTAGTCGTCTGACTAGCTTCGGCACAGATACGCAGTATTTT.

The rearrangement joins TRBV6-1 to TRBJ2-7; 9 nucleotides match TRBD2. Germline CDR1 MNHNS, CDR2 SASEGT. The CDR3 is 13 amino acids. V dropped 6 bases and J dropped 6; count of bases not matched to a gene: 6. CDR3 DNA sequence: TGTGCCAGCAGCCGGAGCGGGAGGCGCGAGCAGTACTTC. Its protein product is CASSRSGRREQYF.

The chain joins TRBV5-1 to TRBJ2-7; possibly TRBD1 for D (5 bases). The germline V gene encodes CDR1 SGHRS and CDR2 YFSETQ. V was cut by 2 bases and J by 1 base, with 10 bases left in between. CDR3 length: 14 residues. The CDR3: CASSFDSPSYEQYF. CDR3 nucleotides: TGCGCCAGCAGCTTCGACAGCCCGTCCTACGAGCAGTACTTC. The variable domain in full, with the rest retrieved from reference TRBV5-1 and TRBJ2-7, is KAGVTQTPRYLIKTRGQQVTLSCSPISGHRSVSWYQQTPGQGLQFLFEYFSETQRNKGNFPGRFSGRQFSNSRSEMNVSTLELGDSALYLCASSFDSPSYEQYFGPGTRLTVT.

This chain connects TRBV7-9 to TRBJ2-2; the match to TRBD2 covers 7 bases. V lost 3 bases to trimming and J lost 7 bases; unmatched junction nucleotides: 14. CDR1 is SEHNR and CDR2 is FQNEAQ in the germline V gene (reference sequence). CDR3 length equals 17 residues. The CDR3 is CASSFPSAGVESGELFF. The CDR3 nucleotides read TGTGCCAGCAGCTTTCCTAGCGCGGGAGTAGAAAGCGGGGAGCTGTTTTTT.

This clone was detected once. This chain joins TRBV19 and TRBJ1-5, with a tentative D call TRBD1 (6 bases). The germline gives CDR1 LNHDA, CDR2 SQIVND (reference sequence). Trimming stripped 7 bases from V and 5 bases from J, with 18 bases between. The CDR3 runs 15 residues. In nucleotides, the CDR3 is TGTGCCAGTACTCCCCGGCGGGGGCAGGATCAGCCCCAGCATTTT. Translated: CASTPRRGQDQPQHF. Full variable domain (remainder filled in from reference TRBV19 and TRBJ1-5): DGGITQSPKYLFRKEGQNVTLSCEQNLNHDAMYWYRQDPGQGLRLIYYSQIVNDFQKGDIAEGYSVSREKKESFPLTVTSAQKNPTAFYLCASTPRRGQDQPQHFGDGTRLSIL.

This rearrangement joins TRBV19 to TRBJ2-7; 8 bases fit TRBD1. V gave up 3 bases and J gave up 6 bases; unmatched junction bases: 13. This CDR3 has 16 residues. In germline, CDR1 is LNHDA, CDR2 SQIVND (reference sequence). The CDR3: CASSMDRDRPLREQYF. CDR3 DNA: TGTGCCAGTAGTATGGACCGGGACAGGCCCCTCCGCGAGCAGTACTTC.

J is TRBJ1-1 and V is TRBV6-4; no reliable D call. CDR1 MRHNA and CDR2 SNTAGT come from the germline V gene. V lost 8 bases and J 1 base, leaving 11 bases between the germline ends. CDR3 length equals 13 residues. CDR3 loop: CASRRESNTEAFF. DNA of the CDR3: TGTGCCAGCCGCCGGGAGTCGAACACTGAAGCTTTCTTT.

The chain carries TRBV2 and TRBJ2-1; 9 bases match TRBD2. The V and J ends lost 4 bases and 3 bases, in that order; junction bases with no gene match: 10. The CDR3 spans 17 residues. Germline CDR1 reads SNHLY; CDR2 reads FYNNEI. The CDR3 sequence: CASSVLAGVPLYNEQFF. In nucleotides, the CDR3 is TGTGCCAGCAGTGTGTTAGCGGGAGTCCCTCTCTACAATGAGCAGTTCTTC.

The genes are TRBV7-9 and TRBJ2-1; tentatively, D is TRBD1 (6 bases). The V end was cut by 3 bases, the J end by 8 bases, with 20 bases between. Germline V CDR1 and CDR2: SEHNR, FQNEAQ (reference sequence). CDR3 length equals 16 residues. The CDR3 coding sequence is TGTGCCAGCAGCTTGGGCAGGGGCATGCTTACACATGAGCAGTTCTTC. It codes for CASSLGRGMLTHEQFF.

This clone was seen only a few times. This chain links TRBV2 with TRBJ1-2; unclear D gene. CDR1 and CDR2 (germline): SNHLY, FYNNEI. The V and J ends lost 1 base and 2 bases respectively, with 11 bases between them. The CDR3 is 15 amino acids. Here the CDR3 DNA reads TGTGCCAGCAGTGAAGGGGAGGGCTTGAACTATGGCTACACCTTC. Translation gives CASSEGEGLNYGYTF.

The chain links TRBV29-1 to TRBJ1-2; D ambiguous. V was shortened by 3 bases and J by 4 bases, with 6 bases between the two germline ends. The CDR3 length is 11 residues. Germline V gene sequence: CDR1 SQVTM, CDR2 ANQGSEA. CDR3 bases: TGCAGCGTTGATCTCGGCTATGGCTACACCTTC. This gives the protein CSVDLGYGYTF.

The V call is TRBV15, the J call TRBJ1-3; 8 bases match TRBD1. The CDR3 totals 14 residues. Germline V CDR1 and CDR2: LNHNV, YYDKDF (reference sequence). V lost 5 bases, J lost 4 bases, and 4 bases stayed unmatched. The CDR3 bases are TGTGCCACCAGCCGACAGGGGAGCGGAAACACCATATATTTT. It is translated as CATSRQGSGNTIYF.

This sequence joins TRBV2 and TRBJ1-1; D gene ambiguous. Trimming left V 7 bases short and J 0 bases short, with 6 bases between. Germline values: CDR1 SNHLY, CDR2 FYNNEI. The length of the CDR3 is 12 residues. For the CDR3, the DNA is TGTGCCAGCATCCAGATGAACACTGAAGCTTTCTTT. Translating gives CASIQMNTEAFF.